The rows below give T cell receptor beta chains drawn from one sample of a study of post-analysis software for immune sequencing data. TCRdb independently ran MiXCR on the PCR reads; one entry per CDR3 protein. Found here are approximately 690,000 distinct CDR3 sequences, about 60% of them singletons; the top ten hold about 10%. Specimen: blood. All receptors come from a girl aged 2 to 10 with multiple sclerosis. Each CDR3 is given with its conserved first and last residue. D genes are given only for firm matches. Clone size is stated in some rows and not others, as once, few, many or a class when expanded.

once | - | TRBJ2-5 | TRBV7-2 | 15 | TGTGCCAGCAGCTTATCTCTAGCACAGAGAGAGACCCAGTACTTC | CASSLSLAQRETQYF
few | - | TRBJ2-3 | TRBV11-2 | 15 | TGTGCCAGCAGCCACCCGGGACCTGGCACAGATACGCAGTATTTT | CASSHPGPGTDTQYF
- | - | TRBJ2-2 | TRBV20-1 | 14 | TGCAGTGCTAGAGATGAGGGGAACACCGGGGAGCTGTTTTTT | CSARDEGNTGELFF
many | TRBD2 | TRBJ2-1 | TRBV20-1 | 16 | TGCAGTGCTAGAGATCTCGGCGGGACTAGTATGTATGAGCAGTTCTTC | CSARDLGGTSMYEQFF
- | - | TRBJ1-1 | TRBV9 | 17 | TGTGCCAGCAGCGTCCTGCCACCATCAGGTACGAACACTGAAGCTTTCTTT | CASSVLPPSGTNTEAFF
once | - | TRBJ1-1 | TRBV11-2 | 13 | TGTGCCAGCAGCATGAGGGATAACACTGAAGCTTTCTTT | CASSMRDNTEAFF
- | - | TRBJ2-7 | TRBV20-1 | 12 | TGCAGTGCTAGGTCGTCCTCCTACGAGCAGTACTTC | CSARSSSYEQYF
- | TRBD2 | TRBJ2-5 | TRBV2 | 16 | TGTGCCAGCAGTTCCCGGACTAGCGGGAGGCAAGAGACCCAGTACTTC | CASSSRTSGRQETQYF
- | TRBD2 | TRBJ2-1 | TRBV11-1 | 16 | TGTGCCAGCAGCCGTTTAGCGGGAGGGGCCTACAATGAGCAGTTCTTC | CASSRLAGGAYNEQFF
- | TRBD1 | TRBJ2-5 | TRBV6-2/TRBV6-3 | 15 | TGTGCCAGCAGTCACTGGGACAGGGGGCAGGAGACCCAGTACTTC | CASSHWDRGQETQYF
- | - | TRBJ2-5 | TRBV4-1 | 16 | TGCGCCAGCAGCCAGAGGAGGATAGGGGCCGGGGAGACCCAGTACTTC | CASSQRRIGAGETQYF
- | - | TRBJ1-1 | TRBV27 | 13 | TGTGCCAGCAGTTTAACGGCAGCGGGGGAAGCTTTCTTT | CASSLTAAGEAFF
- | - | TRBJ1-2 | TRBV4-2 | 14 | TGTGCCAGCAGCCAGCCGGGAAACTTTGGTGGCTACACCTTC | CASSQPGNFGGYTF
- | TRBD2 | TRBJ2-1 | TRBV6-1 | 18 | TGTGCCAGCAGTGAATACCTAGCGGGGGGCGGGGTTCGGAATGAGCAGTTCTTC | CASSEYLAGGGVRNEQFF
- | TRBD2 | TRBJ2-3 | TRBV20-1 | 14 | TGCAGTGCAACTACAGCGGGAATCACAGATACGCAGTATTTT | CSATTAGITDTQYF
- | - | TRBJ2-5 | TRBV12-3/TRBV12-4 | 17 | TGTGCCAGCAGTTTAGAGGGAGCACACGGCCCCCGGGAGACCCAGTACTTC | CASSLEGAHGPRETQYF
- | - | TRBJ2-1 | TRBV27 | 12 | TGTGCCAGCAGCCGCATTACCAATGAGCAGTTCTTC | CASSRITNEQFF
- | - | TRBJ1-5 | TRBV2 | 16 | TGTGCCAGCAGTGTTCAGGCAGGGATGAACAATCAGCCCCAGCATTTT | CASSVQAGMNNQPQHF
few | TRBD2 | TRBJ2-7 | TRBV14 | 14 | TGTGCCAGCAGCCAAGATTTGGGGAGGGCCGAGCAGTACTTC | CASSQDLGRAEQYF
- | TRBD2 | TRBJ2-1 | TRBV5-1 | 14 | TGCGCCAGCAGCTTGGACCTAGCGGCCAATGAGCAGTTCTTC | CASSLDLAANEQFF
- | - | TRBJ1-4 | TRBV5-6 | 14 | TGTGCCAGCAGCTTGTTGGCCTCCGGGGAAAAACTGTTTTTT | CASSLLASGEKLFF
- | - | TRBJ2-1 | TRBV7-2 | 12 | TGTGCCAGCAGGTCCGACTCTATTGAGCAGTTCTTC | CASRSDSIEQFF
once | TRBD1 | TRBJ2-1 | TRBV11-2 | 15 | TGTGCCAGCAGCTGGGGACAGTATGATTACAATGAGCAGTTCTTC | CASSWGQYDYNEQFF
- | - | TRBJ2-5 | TRBV29-1 | 15 | TGCAGCGTTGCGGGTGGACGAGACCTAAGGGAGACCCAGTACTTC | CSVAGGRDLRETQYF
- | TRBD2 | TRBJ2-7 | TRBV12-3/TRBV12-4 | 17 | TGTGCCAGCAGCAGAGGACTAGCGGCAACGTTTGACTACGAGCAGTACTTC | CASSRGLAATFDYEQYF
- | - | TRBJ2-1 | TRBV11-2 | 17 | TGTGCCAGCAGCTTAGTCCCCCCCGGGAGGGGGCGGAGTGAGCAGTTCTTC | CASSLVPPGRGRSEQFF
once | - | TRBJ1-5 | TRBV20-1 | 15 | TGCAGTGCTAGATCGGATCAGGGATACAATCAGCCCCAGCATTTT | CSARSDQGYNQPQHF
- | - | TRBJ2-3 | TRBV4-3 | 17 | TGCGCCAGCAGCCAAGATTCAAACAGGGCCGTCACAGATACGCAGTATTTT | CASSQDSNRAVTDTQYF
- | - | TRBJ2-7 | TRBV7-3 | 13 | TGTGCCAGCGCTAGGGACGGTGCCTACGAGCAGTACTTC | CASARDGAYEQYF
- | - | TRBJ2-3 | TRBV11-2 | 19 | TGTGCCAGCAGCTTAGATGAGTTTAGTGTTTCGGGAGTGACAGATACGCAGTATTTT | CASSLDEFSVSGVTDTQYF
many | - | TRBJ2-7 | TRBV5-1 | 14 | TGCGCCAGCAGCTTGGGGCAGGGACTCTACGAGCAGTACTTC | CASSLGQGLYEQYF
- | - | TRBJ2-7 | TRBV29-1 | 11 | TGCAGCGTTCAGGAATACAATGAGCAGTACTTC | CSVQEYNEQYF
- | - | TRBJ2-7 | TRBV20-1 | 13 | TGCAGTGGGGCGGGTCGAGGCGGGGACGAGCAGTACTTC | CSGAGRGGDEQYF
- | - | TRBJ2-1 | TRBV7-2 | 17 | TGTGCCAGCAGCCACCCACCTAGCACGAGGTCCTACAATGAGCAGTTCTTC | CASSHPPSTRSYNEQFF
- | TRBD1 | TRBJ2-2 | TRBV10-3 | 15 | TGTGCCATCAGTGAGTCGAGGCAGGGGGCCGGGGAGCTGTTTTTT | CAISESRQGAGELFF
few | - | TRBJ2-1 | TRBV7-9 | 12 | TGTGCCAGCAGCTTAGTGGAGCCTGAGCAGTTCTTC | CASSLVEPEQFF
many | TRBD2 | TRBJ2-3 | TRBV6-1 | 15 | TGTGCCAGCAGTGAAACTGGTGGGGGGGCAGATACGCAGTATTTT | CASSETGGGADTQYF
- | - | TRBJ2-2 | TRBV5-1 | 14 | TGCGCCAGCAGCGCGAGGGACAAGCCCGGGGAGCTGTTTTTT | CASSARDKPGELFF
- | - | TRBJ2-3 | TRBV2 | 15 | TGTGCCAGCAGTGTCCTAGCCGCCGGCACAGATACGCAGTATTTT | CASSVLAAGTDTQYF
few | - | TRBJ2-1 | TRBV5-1 | 13 | TGCGCCAGCAGCTTGGAATCGGGAGCTGAGCAGTTCTTC | CASSLESGAEQFF
- | - | TRBJ1-5 | TRBV7-2 | 13 | TGTGCCAGCAGCCAACATAGCAATCAGCCCCAGCATTTT | CASSQHSNQPQHF
- | - | TRBJ2-1 | TRBV15 | 16 | TGTGCCACCAGCAGAGATAGGGCGGATCCCTACAATGAGCAGTTCTTC | CATSRDRADPYNEQFF
once | - | TRBJ2-3 | TRBV20-1 | 15 | TGCAGTGCTAGAGAAGGGGGGCCTTACACAGATACGCAGTATTTT | CSAREGGPYTDTQYF
once | TRBD1 | TRBJ2-2 | TRBV11-2 | 15 | TGTGCCATCAGCCTAGGGACAGTGAACACCGGGGAGCTGTTTTTT | CAISLGTVNTGELFF
few | - | TRBJ2-5 | TRBV29-1 | 10 | TGCAGCGGTTACCAAGAGACCCAGTACTTC | CSGYQETQYF
once | - | TRBJ1-1 | TRBV12-3/TRBV12-4 | 14 | TGTGCCAGCAGTTTTGAGGGGGGGGAAACTGAAGCTTTCTTT | CASSFEGGETEAFF
- | - | TRBJ1-4 | TRBV7-2 | 12 | TGTGCCAGCAGCTTAGTTGGTGAAAAACGGTTTTTT | CASSLVGEKRFF
- | TRBD1 | TRBJ1-2 | TRBV7-2 | 17 | TGTGCCAGCAGCTCCCGGGACAGGACTTCTTCTAACTATGGCTACACCTTC | CASSSRDRTSSNYGYTF
few | - | TRBJ2-4 | TRBV20-1 | 16 | TGCAGTGCCCTAGAAGCGGCAGGTCTAGCCAAAAACATTCAGTACTTC | CSALEAAGLAKNIQYF
- | - | TRBJ1-2 | TRBV10-1 | 15 | TGCGCCAGCAGTGAGTCCCGGACGGACCAGTATGGCTACACCTTC | CASSESRTDQYGYTF
- | - | TRBJ2-1 | TRBV15 | 16 | TGTGCCACCAGCAGAGACCGCGCGCTTATTAACAATGAGCAGTTCTTC | CATSRDRALINNEQFF
- | TRBD2 | TRBJ2-1 | TRBV9 | 17 | TGTGCCAGCAGCGCCCGGGACGGGACTAGCACCAACAATGAGCAGTTCTTC | CASSARDGTSTNNEQFF
- | - | TRBJ2-3 | TRBV5-5 | 13 | TGTGCCAGCAGCTACCCCGACGCAGATACGCAGTATTTT | CASSYPDADTQYF